This T cell receptor beta chain was obtained from a study of shared clonotypes between healthy human individuals (dated by TCRdb to about 2020). Turning to the overall study: The cohort comprised two women and a few men aged 18 to 49 years. Blood TCR repertoires of roughly five healthy adults were deeply sequenced to estimate repertoire size and the extent of clonotype sharing between individuals. Libraries were prepared and TCR repertoires were sequenced by different laboratories using diverse techniques, in order to increase sequencing depth and limit assay-specific biases. Each donor's leukapheresis produced roughly between about 0.8 and 10 billion PBMCs.

The CDR3, cysteine through phenylalanine, is 15 amino acids long. CDR3 DNA only is kept here, 45 bases in frame from base 1. From V the trimming removes 4 bases and from J it removes 3 bases, while the gene matches leave 2 bases of the junction unaccounted for. From the germline V gene, CDR1 is MRHNA and CDR2 is SNTAGT. The donors were healthy, HIV-negative adults who had no recently reported acute infections or vaccinations. Every donor was a Caucasian adult living in Nashville, Tennessee, USA. In the unsorted samples, 70 million to 95 million PBMCs were counted, and genomic DNA was extracted using the QIAamp DNA Blood Mini kit. Blood was collected by leukapheresis, and PBMCs were isolated by Ficoll-Histopaque density gradient centrifugation and then cryopreserved in liquid nitrogen vapor phase. General study outcomes and caveats: Pairwise subsampling indicated that sequencing depth was expected to affect the degree of clonotype sharing among donors. Sampling was restricted to blood, and TCR repertoires in tissue are likely to differ from TCR repertoires in blood. The genetic and exposure-history diversity represented was limited by the small number of donors.

Using the deep immunoSEQ assay, multiplex PCR amplified TCR CDR3 regions from genomic DNA. Extracted genomic DNA from each cell subset was distributed evenly across all wells of several immunoSEQ 96-well plates, and each plate was treated as a replicate. For unsorted PBMC, approximately 0.3 ug of genomic DNA, equivalent to around 30,000 T cell genomes, went into each replicate PCR. Genomic DNA from unsorted PBMC was sequenced over ten immunoSEQ deep assay plates. Purified libraries were quantified with a Qubit 3.0 fluorometer, sized on a Bioanalyzer 2100, and re-quantified with the KAPA Library Quantification kit. Every immunoSEQ 96-well plate was sequenced on a separate single-read 150-cycle Illumina NextSeq 550 flow cell. Processing in the source paper ran as follows. Because only junctional sequences without quality scores were contained in the immunoSEQ output, filtering matching that applied to full-length reads could not be performed. Sequences were annotated with PyIR, a Python wrapper for IgBLAST v1.9, and V/J genes and CDR3 were assigned using IMGT germline references. Reads with weak V/J assignments (E-value above 1e-6), missing CDR3, stop codons, out-of-frame junctions, or ambiguous translated residues were removed. V3J clonotypes were defined as sequences sharing an identical inferred V gene, J gene, and CDR3 amino acid sequence. To compute the percentage overlap between repertoires, the number of shared unique clonotypes was divided by the size of the smaller repertoire. Richness of each repertoire was evaluated using RTK rarefaction, the Chao1 estimator, and Recon v2.1 estimates of unobserved clonotypes. Entries here come from immuneACCESS through TCRdb and include only in-frame sequences with V and J called. Some clones fail to appear in such tables; in the studies checked, an unresolved V gene covers under half of the shortfall, and the cause of the remainder is unknown. V, J and clone size are taken as reported in that table, and D and trimming were inferred from the DNA itself. The sample data list about 560,000 clones, and around 77% of these were observed just once. In total, the top ten clones hold 12% of the sample.

This clone was seen only a few times. This clone's antigen is unknown. Base qualities are not recorded, but no much larger clone differs from it by a single base. Other DNA sequences from this sample encode an identical CDR3 as well. This TCR derives from a middle-aged woman in good health. Some clones in this sample may be carry-over from other donors' samples. The sequencing input was PBMCs. The sequence joins TRBV6-4 to TRBJ2-2, with TRBD1 identical over 10 junction bases. The base sequence is TGTGCCAGCAGTGCAGGGACAGGGGACACCGGGGAGCTGTTTTTT. Protein translation: CASSAGTGDTGELFF.